A selection of T cell receptor beta chains follows, all from one sample in a study of cytomegalovirus exposure and HLA in healthy donors. Measured with immunoSEQ multiplex PCR; TCRdb has only the in-frame clones, and not every one. The profile covers 95,000 to 120,000 clones, with 82% appearing a single time and roughly 2.5% taken by the ten largest. Sequenced: PBMCs. The origin of the receptors is a woman aged 18-29 years in good health and CMV-seronegative. CDR3s include the opening cysteine and the closing phenylalanine or tryptophan. Some rows mark clone size as missing; the rest say once, few, many or name a class of expanded clone.

J gene: TRBJ1-2; V gene: TRBV4-1; clone size: -; CDR3 length: 17; CDR3 protein: CASSQEVSDTTNYGYTF
J gene: TRBJ2-1; V gene: TRBV5-1; clone size: -; CDR3 length: 14; CDR3 protein: CASNRQSSYNEQFF
J gene: TRBJ2-7; V gene: TRBV27; clone size: -; CDR3 length: 16; CDR3 protein: CASSYRHGAGTYEQYF
J gene: TRBJ2-1; V gene: TRBV19; clone size: -; CDR3 length: 17; CDR3 protein: CASTKNRGDSSYNEQFF
J gene: TRBJ2-2; V gene: TRBV6-5; clone size: -; CDR3 length: 15; CDR3 protein: CASRPLDKDTGELFF
J gene: TRBJ2-2; V gene: TRBV10-1; clone size: -; CDR3 length: 15; CDR3 protein: CASSKSTGNTGELFF
J gene: TRBJ1-1; V gene: TRBV7-2; clone size: -; CDR3 length: 14; CDR3 protein: CASSLAGVVTEAFF
J gene: TRBJ1-1; V gene: TRBV27; clone size: -; CDR3 length: 15; CDR3 protein: CASSLSSTGTTEAFF
J gene: TRBJ2-7; V gene: TRBV28; clone size: -; CDR3 length: 14; CDR3 protein: CASSLSRFTYEQYF
J gene: TRBJ2-7; V gene: TRBV2; clone size: -; CDR3 length: 12; CDR3 protein: CASSPQWFEQYF
J gene: TRBJ1-1; V gene: TRBV6-1; clone size: -; CDR3 length: 15; CDR3 protein: CASSSRGGGRVEAFF
J gene: TRBJ2-1; V gene: TRBV13; clone size: -; CDR3 length: 15; CDR3 protein: CASSLISGVGNEQFF
J gene: TRBJ2-3; V gene: TRBV28; clone size: -; CDR3 length: 15; CDR3 protein: CASRKREDMRDTQYF
J gene: TRBJ2-1; V gene: TRBV9; clone size: -; CDR3 length: 14; CDR3 protein: CASSVDGSYNEQFF
J gene: TRBJ2-7; V gene: TRBV27; clone size: -; CDR3 length: 13; CDR3 protein: CASSYRGSYEQYF
J gene: TRBJ1-2; V gene: TRBV4-2; clone size: -; CDR3 length: 15; CDR3 protein: CASLGGGRGDYGYTF
J gene: TRBJ1-2; V gene: TRBV30; clone size: -; CDR3 length: 12; CDR3 protein: CAWSVRKGDYTF
J gene: TRBJ1-2; V gene: TRBV4-1; clone size: -; CDR3 length: 16; CDR3 protein: CASSQAERGLREGYTF
J gene: TRBJ1-2; V gene: TRBV5-1; clone size: -; CDR3 length: 15; CDR3 protein: CASSANPGQQNGYTF
J gene: TRBJ2-7; V gene: TRBV2; clone size: -; CDR3 length: 14; CDR3 protein: CATLGTSGRNEQYF
J gene: TRBJ2-5; V gene: TRBV7-2; clone size: -; CDR3 length: 15; CDR3 protein: CASSSRQGAQETQYF
J gene: TRBJ1-1; V gene: TRBV6-6; clone size: -; CDR3 length: 13; CDR3 protein: CASSSATGGQAFF
J gene: TRBJ1-1; V gene: TRBV19; clone size: -; CDR3 length: 13; CDR3 protein: CATKRTVNTEAFF
J gene: TRBJ2-1; V gene: TRBV27; clone size: once; CDR3 length: 11; CDR3 protein: CASSLYNEQFF
J gene: TRBJ2-3; V gene: TRBV5-8; clone size: -; CDR3 length: 17; CDR3 protein: CASSLIRDSFNTDTQYF
J gene: TRBJ2-1; V gene: TRBV5-1; clone size: few; CDR3 length: 15; CDR3 protein: CASSLFSSGGSEQFF
J gene: TRBJ2-1; V gene: TRBV11-2; clone size: -; CDR3 length: 15; CDR3 protein: CASSLSNGRGEVRFF
J gene: TRBJ1-1; V gene: TRBV6-1; clone size: -; CDR3 length: 13; CDR3 protein: CASRQDRDTEAFF